These T cell receptor beta chains were read from a single sample in a study of T-cell reconstitution after alpha-beta-depleted transplantation in children. MiXCR, run by TCRdb on the PCR reads, gives a single entry per CDR3 protein. The sample shows approximately 340,000 distinct CDR3 sequences, 10% of them seen only once. The sample was PBMCs from the stem cell graft donor, taken from the stem cell graft. Every receptor here comes from a human donor who donated a stem cell graft to a child with acute lymphoblastic leukemia. Both conserved end residues are part of each CDR3. The D gene is left open where the match is weak. A clone size is listed for some rows: how often the clone was seen (once, few, many), or a class if it is expanded.

D,V,J,size,DNA,CDR3
.,TRBV5-1,TRBJ2-3,many,TGCGCCAGCAGCTTGGCGGCGGGACGGGCAGATACGCAGTATTTT,CASSLAAGRADTQYF
TRBD2,TRBV5-6,TRBJ2-7,.,TGTGCCAGCAGCTTGTGGGCGGAGGGGGGTAGCGGGAGCTCCTACGAGCAGTACTTC,CASSLWAEGGSGSSYEQYF
TRBD2,TRBV12-3/TRBV12-4,TRBJ2-7,.,TGTGCCAGCACCGAGGGGCTAGCGGGAGGCCCCTCGAACTTC,CASTEGLAGGPSNF
.,TRBV6-5,TRBJ1-5,many,TGTGCCAGCAGGCCCGCGGGGGGCGTTGTTCAGCCCCAGCATTTT,CASRPAGGVVQPQHF
.,TRBV7-9,TRBJ2-1,.,TGTGCCAGCACCGTGGGTCAGGGATTCTACAATGAGCAGTTCTTC,CASTVGQGFYNEQFF
TRBD2,TRBV12-3/TRBV12-4,TRBJ2-3,.,TGTGCCAGCAGTTGGGTAGCGGGAGTTCCAGATACGCAGTATTTT,CASSWVAGVPDTQYF
.,TRBV10-3,TRBJ2-6,.,TGTGCCATCAGTGAAATCTCTGGGGCCAACGTCCTGACTTTC,CAISEISGANVLTF
.,TRBV12-3/TRBV12-4,TRBJ1-5,.,TGTGCCAGCAGTCCTATTTGGGGTAGCAATCAGCCCCAGCATTTT,CASSPIWGSNQPQHF
.,TRBV5-1,TRBJ2-5,few,TGCGCCAGCAGCTTGAAGACTCCCCCGATCCAAGAGACCCAGTACTTC,CASSLKTPPIQETQYF
TRBD1,TRBV7-9,TRBJ1-2,.,TGTGCCAGCAGTACTACCGGGACAGATAATATGGGCTACACCTTC,CASSTTGTDNMGYTF
.,TRBV29-1,TRBJ2-7,many,TGCAGCGTTGGCAGGGCCCAGACCGAGCAGTACTTC,CSVGRAQTEQYF
.,TRBV7-9,TRBJ2-1,.,TGTGCCAGCAGCCGTGCGGGTGAGCAGTTCTTC,CASSRAGEQFF
.,TRBV5-4,TRBJ1-1,.,TGTGCCAGCAGCTTGGGTAGGGAAGCGGGCACTGAAGCTTTCTTT,CASSLGREAGTEAFF
TRBD2,TRBV12-3/TRBV12-4,TRBJ2-1,few,TGTGCCAGCACCCTAAATAGCGGGAGCTCCTACAATGAGCAGTTCTTC,CASTLNSGSSYNEQFF
.,TRBV20-1,TRBJ2-7,.,TGCAGTGCTATCGGACTCGCGTCCTACGAGCAGTACTTC,CSAIGLASYEQYF
.,TRBV7-2,TRBJ1-1,.,TGTGCCAGCAGCTTAGACATGGGTAGTACTGAAGCTTTCTTT,CASSLDMGSTEAFF
TRBD2,TRBV20-1,TRBJ2-3,few,TGCAGTGCTACACTAGCGGGAGTAACAGATACGCAGTATTTT,CSATLAGVTDTQYF
TRBD2,TRBV9,TRBJ2-3,few,TGTGCCAGCAGCTTTGAGGTAGCGGGACCCCGTACGCAGTATTTT,CASSFEVAGPRTQYF
TRBD1,TRBV5-1,TRBJ2-1,few,TGCGCCAGCAGCTTGGGCCCTTTGAGGGGGACAGGACGTCAGGATGAGCAGTTCTTC,CASSLGPLRGTGRQDEQFF
.,TRBV5-1,TRBJ2-5,.,TGCGCCAGCAGCTTTTTCTCCAGGGGTCGCGAGACCCAGTACTTC,CASSFFSRGRETQYF
TRBD1,TRBV20-1,TRBJ1-6,few,TGCAGTGCTAGGCGAGGGGGCTCGTATAATTCACCCCTCCACTTT,CSARRGGSYNSPLHF
.,TRBV7-9,TRBJ2-3,many,TGTGCCAGCAGCCCAAGGGGAATGGATACGCAGTATTTT,CASSPRGMDTQYF
.,TRBV5-1,TRBJ2-5,few,TGCGCCAGCAGCAAAGGGACACGGGAACAAGAGACCCAGTACTTC,CASSKGTREQETQYF
TRBD1,TRBV20-1,TRBJ2-5,few,TGCAGTGCTATCCAGGACAGGGGGCGGGAGACCCAGTACTTC,CSAIQDRGRETQYF
.,TRBV3-1,TRBJ2-1,.,TGTGCCAGCAGCCAAGATTTGGCTAGCGCGGGGAGGCAGTTCTTC,CASSQDLASAGRQFF
TRBD2,TRBV4-1,TRBJ2-1,.,TGCGCCAGCAGCCAAGAAAGCGGGAACTCCTACAATGAGCAGTTCTTC,CASSQESGNSYNEQFF
TRBD1,TRBV5-6,TRBJ2-5,many,TGTGCCAGCAGCTTGGCCTTAGGGACAGGACAAGAGACCCAGTACTTC,CASSLALGTGQETQYF
TRBD1,TRBV20-1,TRBJ2-7,many,TGCAGTACCGTCGGTTGGGGACAGCCGACCTACGAGCAGTACTTC,CSTVGWGQPTYEQYF
.,TRBV27,TRBJ1-2,.,TGTGCCAGCAGGGCCTCCCGGAGGGGATATTATGGCTACACCTTC,CASRASRRGYYGYTF
TRBD2,TRBV19,TRBJ2-1,.,TGTGCCAGTAGTAGGATCCTAGCGGGAGGCTTCTACAATGAGCAGTTCTTC,CASSRILAGGFYNEQFF
TRBD2,TRBV7-9,TRBJ2-2,.,TGTGCCAGCAGCTCTGGGGGGGACGCGAACACCGGGGAGCTGTTTTTT,CASSSGGDANTGELFF
.,TRBV15,TRBJ2-7,.,TGTGCCACCAGCAGAGAGCAGATTCTGGGGCGGAATGACTACGAGCAGTACTTC,CATSREQILGRNDYEQYF
.,TRBV28,TRBJ1-2,many,TGTGCCAGCACTAAGAGGGCTAACTATGGCTACACCTTC,CASTKRANYGYTF
.,TRBV20-1,TRBJ2-7,few,TGCAGTGCTAGCCCCTTCGGGGCGGGCGAGCAGTACTTC,CSASPFGAGEQYF
.,TRBV11-2,TRBJ2-3,.,TGTGCCAGCAACGCGTTGGGGGGAGCACACACAGATACGCAGTATTTT,CASNALGGAHTDTQYF
.,TRBV28,TRBJ2-7,.,TGTCCCAGCAGCAATTATGACAGCCGCTACGAGCAGTACTTC,CPSSNYDSRYEQYF
TRBD2,TRBV5-1,TRBJ2-7,many,TGCGCCAGCAGCCGGTCCGGGACTAGCGACTACGAGCAGTACTTC,CASSRSGTSDYEQYF
TRBD2,TRBV9,TRBJ2-7,few,TGTGCCAGCAGCGAGGGGACTAGCGGGAGTCCCGTGGAGCAGTACTTC,CASSEGTSGSPVEQYF
.,TRBV9,TRBJ2-5,.,TGTGCCAGCAGCGTATCGGCTAGCTCGGGGACCCAGTACTTC,CASSVSASSGTQYF
.,TRBV5-5,TRBJ1-6,.,TGTGCCAGCAACCGCGGGGATAATTCACCCCTCCACTTT,CASNRGDNSPLHF
.,TRBV4-1,TRBJ2-7,many,TGCGCCAGCAGCCAAGAGAAGGGGGCCTACGAGCAGTACTTC,CASSQEKGAYEQYF
.,TRBV20-1,TRBJ2-7,few,TGCAGTGCTCCCAGCCCCGGGGCTAGCTACGAGCAGTACTTC,CSAPSPGASYEQYF
TRBD1,TRBV10-3,TRBJ2-1,few,TGTGCCATCAGTGAGTCTAAGAGGACAGGGGGACTTTCGCAGTTCTTC,CAISESKRTGGLSQFF
TRBD1,TRBV12-3/TRBV12-4,TRBJ2-3,.,TGTGCCAGCATCCCCTGGAGACAGGGCGAAGATACGCAGTATTTT,CASIPWRQGEDTQYF
TRBD2,TRBV11-2,TRBJ2-5,.,TGTGCCAGCAGCGTACTAGCGTTGCAAGAGACCCAGTACTTC,CASSVLALQETQYF
.,TRBV12-3/TRBV12-4,TRBJ2-1,few,TGTGCCAGCAGTTTAAGTGACACCTACAATGAGCAGTTCTTC,CASSLSDTYNEQFF
TRBD1,TRBV20-1,TRBJ2-2,.,TGCAGTGCACAACAGGGGGCCGGGGAGCTGTTTTTT,CSAQQGAGELFF
TRBD2,TRBV10-3,TRBJ2-5,.,TGTGCCATCAGTGAGTCGTGGGGACTAGCGGACCAAGAGACCCAGTACTTC,CAISESWGLADQETQYF
.,TRBV4-3,TRBJ2-2,.,TGCGCCAGCAGCCAAGTGGGCTACGGGGAGCTGTTTTTT,CASSQVGYGELFF
.,TRBV4-1,TRBJ2-3,.,TGCGCCAGCAGCCAAGCGCAGGGGCCCACAGATACGCAGTATTTT,CASSQAQGPTDTQYF
.,TRBV6-2/TRBV6-3,TRBJ1-1,many,TGTGCCAGCAGGCCTGGGGGTCGCGAGACTGAAGCTTTCTTT,CASRPGGRETEAFF
TRBD1,TRBV2,TRBJ2-7,few,TGTGCCAGCAATCCCGACAGGGCGGTGTACGAGCAGTACTTC,CASNPDRAVYEQYF
TRBD1,TRBV12-3/TRBV12-4,TRBJ1-6,few,TGTGCCAGCAGTTTATATCGACAGGGGGGCTCACCCCTCCACTTT,CASSLYRQGGSPLHF
TRBD1,TRBV10-3,TRBJ1-2,few,TGTGCCATCAGTGAGCGGGGACAGAAAAACTATGGCTACACCTTC,CAISERGQKNYGYTF